The present T cell receptor (beta chain) was sequenced within a study of blood T cells in healthy people across ages. It was with a sample-barcoded 5' primer and a J-beta primer mix that a second PCR of roughly 7 to 11 cycles was run. Each CDR3 protein gets one entry after TCRdb re-called the 5' RACE reads with MiXCR. The sample lists 850,000 to 1,000,000 distinct CDR3 sequences; roughly 50% were seen once. Germline CDR1 SGHRS, CDR2 YFSETQ. The CDR3 extends over 18 amino acids. V was pared by 5 bases and J by 4 bases, with 27 bases between. Sequenced input: blood. The sequence was obtained from a man aged 25-45 years in good health. The genes are TRBV5-1 and TRBJ1-2, with TRBD1 as a possible D gene (6 bases). The CDR3 DNA reads TGCGCCAGCAGTCCGAGTTCGGGCCCAGGGGACCGCGGCTATGGCTACACCTTC. Amino acids: CASSPSSGPGDRGYGYTF.